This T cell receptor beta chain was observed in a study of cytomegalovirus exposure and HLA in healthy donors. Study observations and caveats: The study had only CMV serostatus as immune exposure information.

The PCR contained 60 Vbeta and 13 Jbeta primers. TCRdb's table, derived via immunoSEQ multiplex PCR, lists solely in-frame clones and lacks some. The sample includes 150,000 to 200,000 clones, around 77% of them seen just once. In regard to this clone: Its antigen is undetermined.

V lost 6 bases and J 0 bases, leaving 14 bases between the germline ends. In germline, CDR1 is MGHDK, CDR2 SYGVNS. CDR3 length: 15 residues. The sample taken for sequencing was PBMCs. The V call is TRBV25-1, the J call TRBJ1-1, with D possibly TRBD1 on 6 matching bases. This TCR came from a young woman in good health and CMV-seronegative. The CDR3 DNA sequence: TGTGCCAGCAGCGCTAAGGGGGGGATGAACACTGAAGCTTTCTTT. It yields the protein CASSAKGGMNTEAFF.